This T cell receptor beta chain was identified in a study of cytomegalovirus exposure and HLA in healthy donors. The CDR3 totals 15 residues. Losses at the gene ends were 3 bases for V and 0 bases for J; bases not matched to a gene: 3. In germline, CDR1 is SGHTA, CDR2 FQGNSA. Use of 60 Vbeta and 13 Jbeta primers characterized the PCR. The data were produced by immunoSEQ multiplex PCR, yet TCRdb's version contains in-frame clones alone and is incomplete. The sample has 120,000 to 150,000 clones; roughly 80% are singletons. Sequenced material: PBMCs. The receptor was isolated from a woman aged 25-40 years in good health and CMV-seronegative. The chain employs TRBV7-2 and TRBJ2-5; 8 bases match TRBD1. CDR3 region: CASSFDRGYQETQYF. The DNA for the CDR3 is TGTGCCAGCAGCTTTGACAGGGGATACCAAGAGACCCAGTACTTC.